This is a list of T cell receptor beta chains from one sample in a study of control samples from healthy donors and cancer patients. TCRdb's table, derived via immunoSEQ multiplex PCR, lists solely in-frame clones and lacks some. The sample lists tens of thousands of clones, approximately 91% occurring once. Sequencing used blood. The receptors here all came from a woman aged 45-60 years in good health. Each CDR3 is given with its conserved first and last residue. D genes are given only for firm matches. Only part of the rows carry a size: once, few, many, or a class if the clone is expanded.

V,D,size,J,DNA,CDR3
TRBV14,TRBD1,.,TRBJ2-3,TGTGCCAGCAGCCAGCTAAACCTGACAGGGGGGCGGGTCACAGATACGCAGTATTTT,CASSQLNLTGGRVTDTQYF
TRBV18,.,.,TRBJ2-6,TGTGCCAGCTCACCACAAGTGAGGGGGGCTGGGGCCAACGTCCTGACTTTC,CASSPQVRGAGANVLTF
TRBV4-1,.,.,TRBJ1-6,TGCGCCAGCAGCCAAGAGAGGGAATCGGCACCCCTCCACTTT,CASSQERESAPLHF
TRBV9,.,.,TRBJ2-1,TGTGCCAGCAGCGTGCCGGGGTACAATGAGCAGTTCTTC,CASSVPGYNEQFF
TRBV12-3/TRBV12-4,.,.,TRBJ1-5,TGTGCCAGCACCCGGAGCACGGGGCCCCAGCATTTT,CASTRSTGPQHF
TRBV18,.,.,TRBJ1-1,TGTGCCAGCTCACGAGACCAGGGGACTGAAGCTTTCTTT,CASSRDQGTEAFF
TRBV23-1,TRBD1,.,TRBJ1-2,TGCGCCAGCGTCACCGAACAGGGGGCATATACCTACTATGGCTACACCTTC,CASVTEQGAYTYYGYTF
TRBV6-6,.,.,TRBJ2-2,TGTGCCAGCGTATATAGGATGAGGGATTTAGGGGAGCTGTTTTTT,CASVYRMRDLGELFF
TRBV9,.,.,TRBJ2-1,TGTGCCAGCAGCGTCGGCGGTACCTACAATGAGCAGTTCTTC,CASSVGGTYNEQFF
TRBV19,.,once,TRBJ2-2,TGTGCCAGTAGGGGGTGGGGCAAAAACACCGGGGAGCTGTTTTTT,CASRGWGKNTGELFF
TRBV2,.,.,TRBJ2-6,TGTGCCAGCCGGTTCGCCTCCGGGGCCAACGTCCTGACTTTC,CASRFASGANVLTF
TRBV11-2,.,.,TRBJ1-1,TGTGCCAGCAGCTCCATGGAGAACACTGAAGCTTTCTTT,CASSSMENTEAFF
TRBV2,.,.,TRBJ2-2,TGTGCCAGCACATCGGAGGACACCGGGGAGCTGTTTTTT,CASTSEDTGELFF
TRBV2,.,.,TRBJ2-7,TGTGCCAGCTCAGGGTACTACGAGCAGTACTTC,CASSGYYEQYF
TRBV15,.,.,TRBJ1-3,TGTGCCACCAGCAATAAAGGCGAACGTGGGAACACCATATATTTT,CATSNKGERGNTIYF
TRBV5-8,.,.,TRBJ1-6,TGTGCCAGCAGCCTTGGTCGAAGTGATTCACCCCTCCACTTT,CASSLGRSDSPLHF
TRBV20-1,.,few,TRBJ2-7,TGCAGTGCTAGTAGGGGGGGCGCGTTCCTCTACGAGCAGTACTTC,CSASRGGAFLYEQYF
TRBV3-1/TRBV3-2,TRBD1,.,TRBJ2-3,TGTGCCAGCAGCCAAGGACAGGGTCTCGCTACGCAGTATTTT,CASSQGQGLATQYF
TRBV5-1,.,.,TRBJ2-3,TGCGCCAGCTCTCTTTCGGGAAGCGGCGGGGATACGCAGTATTTT,CASSLSGSGGDTQYF
TRBV5-1,.,few,TRBJ1-5,TGCGCCAGCAGCTTGGAGGGGTATAGCAATCAGCCCCAGCATTTT,CASSLEGYSNQPQHF
TRBV20-1,.,.,TRBJ2-7,TGCAGTGCTATTATCTCCTACGAGCAGTACTTC,CSAIISYEQYF
TRBV13,.,.,TRBJ1-2,TGTGCCAGCAGCAACAGGTCGGGAGGCTACACCTTC,CASSNRSGGYTF
TRBV24-1,TRBD1,.,TRBJ2-1,TGTGCCACCAGTGAACCAGGGACAGACTACAATGAGCAGTTCTTC,CATSEPGTDYNEQFF
TRBV11-2,.,.,TRBJ1-4,TGTGCCAGCAGCTTCATGGGTAATGAAAAACTGTTTTTT,CASSFMGNEKLFF
TRBV5-1,TRBD1,once,TRBJ2-3,TGCGCCAGCAAAACAGGGGGCATCACAGATACGCAGTATTTT,CASKTGGITDTQYF
TRBV3-1/TRBV3-2,TRBD1,.,TRBJ2-3,TGTGCCAGCAGTCACAGGGGCCCCACAGATACGCAGTATTTT,CASSHRGPTDTQYF
TRBV2,.,once,TRBJ1-1,TGTGCCAGGACAGTTCTAAACACTGAAGCTTTCTTT,CARTVLNTEAFF
TRBV2,.,.,TRBJ1-1,TGTGCCAGCTCATTGGGCGGTGAAGCTTTCTTT,CASSLGGEAFF
TRBV10-3,.,.,TRBJ1-5,TGTGCCACGAGCGGCGGGACGTACAGCAATCAGCCCCAGCATTTT,CATSGGTYSNQPQHF
TRBV5-6,.,once,TRBJ1-2,TGTGCCAGCAGCTTGGACCGGGGGATGTCGGACTATGGCTACACCTTC,CASSLDRGMSDYGYTF
TRBV7-6,.,.,TRBJ1-5,TGTGCCAGCAGCTTAGAAGGGGCGCTAAATCAGCCCCAGCATTTT,CASSLEGALNQPQHF
TRBV7-8,.,.,TRBJ2-1,TGTGCCAGCAGCCGTATGGATCAGCAGTTCTTC,CASSRMDQQFF
TRBV6-5,.,.,TRBJ2-6,TGTGCCATCAACCGGGGCAGCTCTGGGGCCAACGTCCTGACTTTC,CAINRGSSGANVLTF
TRBV5-4,TRBD1,.,TRBJ1-4,TGTGCCAGCAGCGTGGACAGGGGCCGGGAAGAAAAACTGTTTTTT,CASSVDRGREEKLFF
TRBV29-1,.,few,TRBJ2-7,TGCAGCGTTGAAGGGACTCCGGGAAGCTCCTCCGAGCAGTACTTC,CSVEGTPGSSSEQYF
TRBV10-1,TRBD1,.,TRBJ2-1,TGCGCCAGCAGTGACCAGACAGGGGCCCACAATGAGCAGTTCTTC,CASSDQTGAHNEQFF
TRBV11-3,.,.,TRBJ2-1,TGTGCCAGCAGCTTAGATTGGGGGTCCGGGGGTGAGCAGTTCTTC,CASSLDWGSGGEQFF
TRBV13,TRBD1,.,TRBJ2-7,TGTGCCAGCAGCTTGGGTCCCGGGACAGGTGGAGGGGCCCTCGAGCAGTACTTC,CASSLGPGTGGGALEQYF
TRBV5-1,.,.,TRBJ1-6,TGCGCCAGCAGCTTCTTCGGGGGGGAATCACCCCTCCACTTT,CASSFFGGESPLHF
TRBV2,.,.,TRBJ2-2,TGTGCCAGCACCTCAAACGGGGAGCTGTTTTTT,CASTSNGELFF
TRBV9,.,.,TRBJ2-3,TGTGCCAGCAGCGTATTTGGCGATACGCAGTATTTT,CASSVFGDTQYF
TRBV5-4,.,once,TRBJ2-7,TGTGCCAGCAGCCCGGGGGGCGCTTCTCTTTCCGAGCAGTACTTC,CASSPGGASLSEQYF
TRBV6-5,.,.,TRBJ1-1,TGTGCCAGCAAACCGACGGGAAGGGGCCGGTTAGCTTTCTTT,CASKPTGRGRLAFF
TRBV21-1,.,.,TRBJ2-3,TGTGCCAGCAGCGAGGAAAGGTTTGGCACAGATACGCAGTATTTT,CASSEERFGTDTQYF
TRBV12-3/TRBV12-4,.,.,TRBJ1-1,TGTGCCAGCAGTGACACTTGGGCTGAAGCTTTCTTT,CASSDTWAEAFF
TRBV11-2,TRBD1,once,TRBJ1-2,TGTGCCAGCAGCCCCTTGGGGACAGGGGCCCCCTATGGCTACACCTTC,CASSPLGTGAPYGYTF
TRBV25-1,TRBD2,.,TRBJ2-7,TGTGCCAGCAGTGATGGGGGACTAGCGGGTTACGAGCAGTACTTC,CASSDGGLAGYEQYF
TRBV6-5,.,.,TRBJ1-3,TGTGCCAGCGACAGAAGCTCCTACTCTGGAAACACCATATATTTT,CASDRSSYSGNTIYF
TRBV5-1,.,.,TRBJ1-2,TGCGCCAGCAGCCCAGGAAATCAAGATGTCTATGGCTACACCTTC,CASSPGNQDVYGYTF
TRBV7-2,TRBD2,.,TRBJ2-7,TGTGCCAGCAGCAAAGGCCGGACTAGCGCCTACGAGCAGTACTTC,CASSKGRTSAYEQYF
TRBV5-1,TRBD2,few,TRBJ2-2,TGCGCCAGCAGCTTGGCGCGCGGGGGGGCGGTCACCGGGGAGCTGTTTTTT,CASSLARGGAVTGELFF
TRBV19,.,few,TRBJ1-6,TGTGCCAGTGCGGAGTATAATTCACCCCTCCACTTT,CASAEYNSPLHF
TRBV7-9,TRBD1,once,TRBJ1-1,TGTGCCAGCAGCCCACAGGGGTTCACTGAAGCTTTCTTT,CASSPQGFTEAFF